This TCR beta chain comes out of a study of shared clonotypes between healthy human individuals (dated by TCRdb to about 2020). Turning to the overall study: The cohort included a few men and a couple of women between 18 and 49 years of age. For each donor, CD4 naive and CD4 memory were each run on three plates, CD8 naive on two plates, and CD8 memory on one plate. The study deeply sequenced blood TCR repertoires of about 5 healthy adults to estimate repertoire size and the extent of clonotype sharing between individuals. Libraries were prepared and TCR repertoires were sequenced by different laboratories using diverse techniques, in order to increase sequencing depth and limit assay-specific biases. Each donor's leukapheresis produced roughly between roughly 0.85 and 9.5 billion PBMCs. What the research found in general, with its limitations: Across a few donors, approximately 5% of naive CD4, around 3.5% of naive CD8, about 2% of memory CD4, and about 0.44% of memory CD8 clonotypes were shared. Naive subsets generally had larger estimated clonotype richness than memory subsets did. The genetic and exposure-history diversity represented was limited by the small number of donors. Pairwise subsampling indicated that sequencing depth was expected to affect the degree of clonotype sharing among donors. Even with the large sequencing depth, rarefaction of the sorted-subset datasets indicated that sequencing was incomplete. Compared with non-shared clonotypes, clonotypes shared by all four sorted-subset donors had higher generation probabilities. Only blood was sampled, and tissue TCR repertoires likely differ from those in blood.

For the CD8 naive samples, CD45RO-negative cells were positively selected for CCR7, yielding a CD45RA+CCR7+ population from which TemRA cells were excluded. The donors were healthy, HIV-negative adults with no recently reported acute infections or vaccinations. Every donor was a Caucasian adult residing in Nashville, Tennessee, USA. After blood collection by leukapheresis, PBMCs were isolated using Ficoll-Histopaque density gradient centrifugation and then cryopreserved in the vapor phase of liquid nitrogen. Analytical flow cytometry was used to check the purity and quantity of every magnetically sorted T cell population. Genomic DNA was isolated from each sorted fraction and quantified by UV absorbance on a Nanodrop 2000c. Using the deep immunoSEQ assay, TCR CDR3 regions were amplified from genomic DNA by multiplex PCR. For each cell subset, the extracted genomic DNA was distributed evenly across all wells of several immunoSEQ 96-well plates, and each plate served as one replicate. For sorted subsets, about 0.2 ug genomic DNA, equal to about 30,000 T cell genomes, was loaded into each replicate PCR. Purified libraries were quantified with a Qubit 3.0 fluorometer, sized on a Bioanalyzer 2100, and re-quantified with the KAPA Library Quantification kit. Each immunoSEQ 96-well plate was sequenced on its own single-read 150-cycle Illumina NextSeq 550 flow cell. On the study's bioinformatics: The immunoSEQ output contained only junctional sequences without quality scores, so filtering could not match that applied to full-length reads. To assign V/J genes and CDR3, sequences were annotated using PyIR, a Python wrapper for IgBLAST v1.9, with IMGT germline references. Reads with weak V/J assignments (E-value above 1e-6), missing CDR3, stop codons, out-of-frame junctions, or ambiguous translated residues were removed. V3J clonotypes were defined as sequences sharing the same inferred V gene, J gene, and CDR3 amino acid sequence. Percentage overlap between repertoires was computed as shared unique clonotypes divided by the size of the smaller repertoire. RTK rarefaction, the Chao1 estimator, and Recon v2.1 estimates of unobserved clonotypes were used to assess repertoire richness. Generation probabilities for all TCRbeta clonotypes obtained by the gDNA method from several donors were computed using OLGA. TCRdb carries this immuneACCESS record with in-frame sequences only. Its versions omit some clonotypes, under half of them owing to an unresolved V gene in the studies checked, with the rest unexplained. V and J calls and clone size are as listed in that table; D and trimming were resolved from the DNA. The sample table records about 2 million clones; about 95% of these occur just once. The ten largest clones take up 0.85% to 1.2% of the sample.

Details on this clone: Its antigen target is currently unknown. There are no base qualities to consult, and no much larger clone falls within one base.

Sequencing input: naive CD8+ T cells sorted from blood. What the cell subset or site label conveys for this sample: CD45RA+CCR7+. The receptor comes from a young man in good health.

CDR3 loop: CAWSYIQGAYEQYF. The bases read TGTGCCTGGAGTTACATACAGGGGGCCTACGAGCAGTACTTC. The chain links TRBV30 with TRBJ2-7, with 8 bases matching TRBD1. The CDR3 covers 14 residues, taking in both the cysteine and the phenylalanine. Kept here is only the CDR3 DNA, which spans 42 bases and is read in frame from base 1. In the germline V gene (reference sequence), CDR1 corresponds to GTSNPN and CDR2 to SVGIG. After removal of 2 bases from V and 2 bases from J, the junction retains 5 bases not matched to a gene.